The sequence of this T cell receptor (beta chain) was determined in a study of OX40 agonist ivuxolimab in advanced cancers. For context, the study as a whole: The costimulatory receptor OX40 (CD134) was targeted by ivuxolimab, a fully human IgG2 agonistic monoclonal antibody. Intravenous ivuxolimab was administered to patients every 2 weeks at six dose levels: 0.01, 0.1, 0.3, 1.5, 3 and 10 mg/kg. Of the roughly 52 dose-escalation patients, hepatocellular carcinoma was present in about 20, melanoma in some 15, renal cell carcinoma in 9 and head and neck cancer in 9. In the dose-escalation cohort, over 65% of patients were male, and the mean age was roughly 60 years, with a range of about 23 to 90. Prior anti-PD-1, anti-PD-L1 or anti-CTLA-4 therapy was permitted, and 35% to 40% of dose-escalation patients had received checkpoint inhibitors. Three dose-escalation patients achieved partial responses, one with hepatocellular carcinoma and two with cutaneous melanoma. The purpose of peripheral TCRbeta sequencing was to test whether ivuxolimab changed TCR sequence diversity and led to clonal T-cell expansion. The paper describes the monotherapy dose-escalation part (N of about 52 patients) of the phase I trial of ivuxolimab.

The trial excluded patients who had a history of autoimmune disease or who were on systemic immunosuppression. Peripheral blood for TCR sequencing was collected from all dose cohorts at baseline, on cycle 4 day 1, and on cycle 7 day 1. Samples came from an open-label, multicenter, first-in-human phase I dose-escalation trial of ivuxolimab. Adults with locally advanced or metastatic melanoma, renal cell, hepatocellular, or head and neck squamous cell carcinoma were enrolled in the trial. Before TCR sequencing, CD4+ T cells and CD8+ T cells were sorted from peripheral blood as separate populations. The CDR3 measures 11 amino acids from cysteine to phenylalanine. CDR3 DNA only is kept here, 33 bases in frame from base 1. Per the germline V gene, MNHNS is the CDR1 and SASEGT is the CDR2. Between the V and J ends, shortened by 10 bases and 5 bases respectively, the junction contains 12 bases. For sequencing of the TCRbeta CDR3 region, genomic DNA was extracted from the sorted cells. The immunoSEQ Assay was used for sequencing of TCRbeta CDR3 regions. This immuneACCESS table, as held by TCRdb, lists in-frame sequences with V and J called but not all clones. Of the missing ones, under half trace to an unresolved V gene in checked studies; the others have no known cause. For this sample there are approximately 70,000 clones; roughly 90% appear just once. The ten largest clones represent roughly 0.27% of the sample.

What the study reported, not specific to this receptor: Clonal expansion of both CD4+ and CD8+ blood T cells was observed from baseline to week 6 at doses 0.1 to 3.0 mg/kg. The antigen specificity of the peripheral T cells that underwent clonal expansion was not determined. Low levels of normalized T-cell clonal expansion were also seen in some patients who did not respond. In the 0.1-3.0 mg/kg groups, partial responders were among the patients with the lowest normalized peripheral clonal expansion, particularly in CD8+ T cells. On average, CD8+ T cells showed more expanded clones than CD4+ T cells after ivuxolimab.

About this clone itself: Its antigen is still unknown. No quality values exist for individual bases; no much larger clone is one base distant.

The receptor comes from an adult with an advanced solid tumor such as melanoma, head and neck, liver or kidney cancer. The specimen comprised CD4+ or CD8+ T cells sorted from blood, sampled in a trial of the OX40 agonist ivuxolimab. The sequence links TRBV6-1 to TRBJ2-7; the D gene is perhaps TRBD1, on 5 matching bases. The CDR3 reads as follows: CAIRSRDEQYF. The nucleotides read TGTGCCATCAGGTCCAGGGACGAGCAGTACTTC.